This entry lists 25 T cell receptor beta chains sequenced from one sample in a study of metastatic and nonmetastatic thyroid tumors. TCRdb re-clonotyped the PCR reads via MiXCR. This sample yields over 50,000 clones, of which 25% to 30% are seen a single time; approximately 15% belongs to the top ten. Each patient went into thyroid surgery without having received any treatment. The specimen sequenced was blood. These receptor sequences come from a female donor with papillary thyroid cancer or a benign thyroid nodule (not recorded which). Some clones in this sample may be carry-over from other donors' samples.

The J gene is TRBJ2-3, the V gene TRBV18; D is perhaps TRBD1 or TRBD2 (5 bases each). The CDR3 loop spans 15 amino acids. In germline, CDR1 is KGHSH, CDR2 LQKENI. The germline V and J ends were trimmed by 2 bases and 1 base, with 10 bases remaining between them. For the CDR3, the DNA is TGTGCCAGCTCACCAAGGCAGGGAGGCACAGATACGCAGTATTTT. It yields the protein CASSPRQGGTDTQYF. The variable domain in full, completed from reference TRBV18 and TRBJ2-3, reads NAGVMQNPRHLVRRRGQEARLRCSPMKGHSHVYWYRQLPEEGLKFMVYLQKENIIDESGMPKERFSAEFPKEGPSILRIQQVVRGDSAAYFCASSPRQGGTDTQYFGPGTRLTVL.

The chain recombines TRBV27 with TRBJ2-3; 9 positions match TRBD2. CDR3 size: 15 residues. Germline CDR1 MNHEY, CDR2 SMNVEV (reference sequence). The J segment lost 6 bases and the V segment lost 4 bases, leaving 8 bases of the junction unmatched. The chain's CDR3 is CASSYRGRAPDTQYF. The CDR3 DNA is TGTGCCAGCAGTTATCGCGGGAGGGCCCCTGATACGCAGTATTTT.

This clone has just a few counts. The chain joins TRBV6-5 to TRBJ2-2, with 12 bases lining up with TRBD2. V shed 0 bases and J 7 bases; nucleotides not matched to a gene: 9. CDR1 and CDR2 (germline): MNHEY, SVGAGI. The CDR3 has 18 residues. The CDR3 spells CASSYSGTSGFEGGELFF. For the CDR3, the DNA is TGTGCCAGCAGTTACTCCGGGACTAGCGGGTTCGAGGGCGGGGAGCTGTTTTTT.

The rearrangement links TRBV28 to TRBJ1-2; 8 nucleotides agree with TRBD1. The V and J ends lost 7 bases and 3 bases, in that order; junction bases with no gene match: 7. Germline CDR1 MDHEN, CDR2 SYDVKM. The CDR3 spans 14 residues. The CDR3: CASKGDRTYYGYTF. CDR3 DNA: TGTGCCAGCAAGGGGGACAGGACTTACTATGGCTACACCTTC.

The CDR3 protein is CASSPLEGQGHTF. CDR3 in DNA: TGTGCCAGCAGCCCCCTGGAAGGACAGGGTCACACCTTC. The chain has TRBV7-9 and TRBJ1-2, with 8 bases that match TRBD1. This CDR3 is built from 13 residues. The ends lost 5 bases at V and 12 bases at J; junction bases unmatched: 11. Germline V gene sequence: CDR1 SEHNR, CDR2 FQNEAQ (reference sequence).

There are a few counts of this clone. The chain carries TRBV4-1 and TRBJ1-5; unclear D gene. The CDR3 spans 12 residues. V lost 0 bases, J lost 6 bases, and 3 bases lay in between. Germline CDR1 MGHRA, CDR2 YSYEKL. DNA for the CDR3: TGCGCCAGCAGCCAAGAGGGTCAGCCCCAGCATTTT. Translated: CASSQEGQPQHF.

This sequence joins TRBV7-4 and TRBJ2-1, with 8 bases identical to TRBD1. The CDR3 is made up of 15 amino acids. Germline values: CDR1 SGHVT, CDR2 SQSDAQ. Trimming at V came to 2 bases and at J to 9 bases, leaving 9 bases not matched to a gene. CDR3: CASSLRQGASVEQFF. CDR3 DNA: TGTGCCAGCAGCTTACGGCAGGGGGCGAGTGTTGAGCAGTTCTTC.

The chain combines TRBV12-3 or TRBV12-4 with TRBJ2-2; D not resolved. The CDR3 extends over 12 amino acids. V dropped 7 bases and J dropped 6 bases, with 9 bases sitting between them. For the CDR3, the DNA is TGTGCCAGCACTCCTTCTGCCGGGGAGCTGTTTTTT. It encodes CASTPSAGELFF.

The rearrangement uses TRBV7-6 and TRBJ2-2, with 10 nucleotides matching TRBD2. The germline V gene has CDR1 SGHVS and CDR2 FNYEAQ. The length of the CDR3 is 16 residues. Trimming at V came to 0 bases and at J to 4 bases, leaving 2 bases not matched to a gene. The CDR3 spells CASSLAASGGTGELFF. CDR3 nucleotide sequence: TGTGCCAGCAGCTTAGCCGCTAGCGGGGGCACCGGGGAGCTGTTTTTT.

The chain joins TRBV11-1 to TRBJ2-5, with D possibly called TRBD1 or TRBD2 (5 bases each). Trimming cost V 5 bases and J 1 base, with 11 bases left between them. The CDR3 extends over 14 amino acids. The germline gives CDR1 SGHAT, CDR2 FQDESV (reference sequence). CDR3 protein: CASSPEGIQETQYF. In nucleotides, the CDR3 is TGTGCCAGCAGCCCTGAGGGGATCCAAGAGACCCAGTACTTC.

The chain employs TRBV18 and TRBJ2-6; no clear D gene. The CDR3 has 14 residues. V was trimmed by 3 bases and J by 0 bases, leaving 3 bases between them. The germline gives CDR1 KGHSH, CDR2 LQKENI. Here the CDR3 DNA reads TGTGCCAGCTCACCGAGCTCTGGGGCCAACGTCCTGACTTTC. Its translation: CASSPSSGANVLTF.

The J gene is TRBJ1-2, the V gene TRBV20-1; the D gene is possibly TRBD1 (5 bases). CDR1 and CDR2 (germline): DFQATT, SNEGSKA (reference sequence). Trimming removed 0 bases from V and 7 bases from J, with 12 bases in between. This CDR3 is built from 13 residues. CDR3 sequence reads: CSARDPGLGGYTF. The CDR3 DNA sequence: TGCAGTGCTAGAGATCCAGGGTTGGGTGGCTACACCTTC.

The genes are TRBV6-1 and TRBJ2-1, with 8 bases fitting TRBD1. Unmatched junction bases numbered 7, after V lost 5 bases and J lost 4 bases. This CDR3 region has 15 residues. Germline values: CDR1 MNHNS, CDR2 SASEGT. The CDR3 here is CASSRDRPLYNEQFF. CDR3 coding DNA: TGTGCCAGCAGTCGGGACAGGCCCCTTTACAATGAGCAGTTCTTC.

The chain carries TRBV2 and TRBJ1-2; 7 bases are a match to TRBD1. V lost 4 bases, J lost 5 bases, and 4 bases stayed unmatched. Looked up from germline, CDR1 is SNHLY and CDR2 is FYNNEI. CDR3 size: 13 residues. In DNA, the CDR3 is TGTGCCAGCAGTGTAAGGACAGGTTATGGCTACACCTTC. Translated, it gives CASSVRTGYGYTF.

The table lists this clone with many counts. The CDR3 protein is CSVCSTDYYEQYF. The DNA of the CDR3 is TGCAGCGTTTGCAGCACCGATTATTACGAGCAGTACTTC. The rearrangement joins TRBV29-1 to TRBJ2-7; D gene ambiguous. The CDR3 runs to 13 residues. Deletions cut 5 bases from V and 4 bases from J, with 15 bases between. Germline assignment: CDR1 SQVTM and CDR2 ANQGSEA.

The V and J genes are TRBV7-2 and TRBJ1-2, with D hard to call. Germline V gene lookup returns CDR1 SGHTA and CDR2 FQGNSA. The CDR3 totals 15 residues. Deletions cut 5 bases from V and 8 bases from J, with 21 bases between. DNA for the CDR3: TGTGCCAGCAGCCCATTCCGGGCTGGGGAAGGCGGCTACACCTTC. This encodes CASSPFRAGEGGYTF.

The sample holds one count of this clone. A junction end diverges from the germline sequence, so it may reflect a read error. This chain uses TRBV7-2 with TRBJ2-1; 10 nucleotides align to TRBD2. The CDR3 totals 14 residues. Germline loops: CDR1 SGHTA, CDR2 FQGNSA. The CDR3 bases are TGTGCCAGCACCTTACTAGCGGGATACAATGAGCAGTTCTTC. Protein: CASTLLAGYNEQFF.

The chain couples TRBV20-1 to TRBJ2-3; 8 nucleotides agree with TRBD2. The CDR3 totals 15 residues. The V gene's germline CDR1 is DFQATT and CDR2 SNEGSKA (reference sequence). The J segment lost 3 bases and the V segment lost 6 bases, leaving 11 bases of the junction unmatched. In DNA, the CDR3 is TGCAGTGCCTCCCCTAACGGGAGGGTGACAGATACGCAGTATTTT. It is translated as CSASPNGRVTDTQYF.

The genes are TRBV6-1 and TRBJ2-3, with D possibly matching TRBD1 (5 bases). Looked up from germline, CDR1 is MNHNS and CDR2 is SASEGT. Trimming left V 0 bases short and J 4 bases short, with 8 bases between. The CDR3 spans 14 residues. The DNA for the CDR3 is TGTGCCAGCAGTGAAGCGCTGGGGCCAGATACGCAGTATTTT. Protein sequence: CASSEALGPDTQYF.

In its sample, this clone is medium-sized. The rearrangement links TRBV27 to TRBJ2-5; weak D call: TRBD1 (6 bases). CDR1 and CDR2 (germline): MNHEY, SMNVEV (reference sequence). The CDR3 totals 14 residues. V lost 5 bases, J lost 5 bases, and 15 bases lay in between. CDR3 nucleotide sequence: TGTGCCAGCAGTCACGGACAGTCCCAGGAGACCCAGTACTTC. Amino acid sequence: CASSHGQSQETQYF.

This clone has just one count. The CDR3 coding sequence is TGTGCCAGCAGCTCCGGGCGGAATGAGCAGTTCTTC. Amino acid sequence: CASSSGRNEQFF. J is TRBJ2-1 and V is TRBV11-3; the D is unclear. V gave up 4 bases and J gave up 7 bases, with 8 bases separating them. The CDR3 extends over 12 amino acids. The germline CDR1 and CDR2 sequences are SGHNT and YENEEA.

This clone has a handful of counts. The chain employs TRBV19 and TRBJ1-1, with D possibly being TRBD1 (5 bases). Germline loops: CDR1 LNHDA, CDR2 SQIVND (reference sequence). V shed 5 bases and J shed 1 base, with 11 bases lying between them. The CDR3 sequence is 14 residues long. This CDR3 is CASSLLDRNTEAFF. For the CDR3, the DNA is TGTGCCAGTAGTTTACTTGACAGGAACACTGAAGCTTTCTTT.

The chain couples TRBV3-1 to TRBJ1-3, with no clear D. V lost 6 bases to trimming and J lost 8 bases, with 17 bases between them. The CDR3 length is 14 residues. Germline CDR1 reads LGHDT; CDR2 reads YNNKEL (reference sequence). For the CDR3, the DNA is TGTGCCAGCAGTGCTAGACAAGGGAGTGACACCATATATTTT. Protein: CASSARQGSDTIYF.

The CDR3 sequence: CASSLGGGLNAFF. For the CDR3, the DNA is TGTGCCAGCAGCTTAGGCGGTGGGCTGAACGCTTTCTTT. The chain joins TRBV11-2 to TRBJ1-1; D remains ambiguous. The germline gives CDR1 SGHAT, CDR2 FQNNGV. The CDR3 length is 13 residues. The V end was cut by 1 base, the J end by 11 bases, with 14 bases between.

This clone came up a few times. The CDR3 sequence: CASSDRAGNTEAFF. CDR3 DNA sequence: TGTGCCAGCAGTGATAGGGCAGGGAACACTGAAGCTTTCTTT. The chain has TRBV2 and TRBJ1-1, with unresolved D. V lost 3 bases and J lost 1, with 9 bases in between. Germline CDR1 SNHLY, CDR2 FYNNEI. The CDR3 covers 14 residues.